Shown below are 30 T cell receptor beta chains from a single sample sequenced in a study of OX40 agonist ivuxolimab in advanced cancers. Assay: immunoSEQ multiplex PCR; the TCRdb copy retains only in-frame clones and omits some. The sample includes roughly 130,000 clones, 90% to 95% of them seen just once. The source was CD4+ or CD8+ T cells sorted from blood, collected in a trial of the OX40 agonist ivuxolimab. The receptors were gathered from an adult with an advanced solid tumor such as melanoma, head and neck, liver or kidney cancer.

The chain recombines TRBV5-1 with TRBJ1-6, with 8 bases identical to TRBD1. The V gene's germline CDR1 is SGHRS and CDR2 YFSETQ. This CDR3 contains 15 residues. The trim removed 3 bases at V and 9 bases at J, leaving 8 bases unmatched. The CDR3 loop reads CASSSRQGQSSPLHF. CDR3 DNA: TGCGCCAGCAGCTCCCGACAGGGGCAGTCTTCACCCCTCCACTTT. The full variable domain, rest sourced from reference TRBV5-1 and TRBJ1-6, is KAGVTQTPRYLIKTRGQQVTLSCSPISGHRSVSWYQQTPGQGLQFLFEYFSETQRNKGNFPGRFSGRQFSNSRSEMNVSTLELGDSALYLCASSSRQGQSSPLHFGNGTRLTVT.

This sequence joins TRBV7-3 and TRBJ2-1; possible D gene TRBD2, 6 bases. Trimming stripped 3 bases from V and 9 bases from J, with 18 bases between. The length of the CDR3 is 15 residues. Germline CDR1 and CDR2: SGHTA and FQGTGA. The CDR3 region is CASSLGGPLRPEQFF. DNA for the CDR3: TGTGCCAGCAGCTTGGGGGGACCCTTGCGCCCTGAGCAGTTCTTC. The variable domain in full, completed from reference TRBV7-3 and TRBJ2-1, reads GAGVSQTPSNKVTEKGKYVELRCDPISGHTALYWYRQSLGQGPEFLIYFQGTGAADDSGLPNDRFFAVRPEGSVSTLKIQRTERGDSAVYLCASSLGGPLRPEQFFGPGTRLTVL.

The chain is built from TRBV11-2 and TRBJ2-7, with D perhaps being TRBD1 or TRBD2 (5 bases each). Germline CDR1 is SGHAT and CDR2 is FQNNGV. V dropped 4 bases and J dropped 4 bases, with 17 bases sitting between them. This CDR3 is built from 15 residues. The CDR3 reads CASSSLGAGGYEQYF. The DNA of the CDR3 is TGTGCCAGCAGCTCCCTCGGGGCTGGCGGGTACGAGCAGTACTTC. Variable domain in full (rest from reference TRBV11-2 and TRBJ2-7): EAGVAQSPRYKIIEKRQSVAFWCNPISGHATLYWYQQILGQGPKLLIQFQNNGVVDDSQLPKDRFSAERLKGVDSTLKIQPAKLEDSAVYLCASSSLGAGGYEQYFGPGTRLTVT.

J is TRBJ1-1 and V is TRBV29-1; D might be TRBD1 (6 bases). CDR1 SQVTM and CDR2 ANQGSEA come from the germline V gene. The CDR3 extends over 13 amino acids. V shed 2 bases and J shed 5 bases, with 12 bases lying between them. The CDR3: CSVESGALTEAFF. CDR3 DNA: TGCAGCGTTGAATCAGGGGCGCTAACTGAAGCTTTCTTT.

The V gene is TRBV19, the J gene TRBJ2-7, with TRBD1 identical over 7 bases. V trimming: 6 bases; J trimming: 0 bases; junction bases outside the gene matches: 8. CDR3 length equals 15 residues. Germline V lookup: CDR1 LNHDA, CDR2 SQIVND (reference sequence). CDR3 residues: CASREGQAGSYEQYF. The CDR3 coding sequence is TGTGCCAGTAGAGAAGGACAGGCTGGCTCCTACGAGCAGTACTTC.

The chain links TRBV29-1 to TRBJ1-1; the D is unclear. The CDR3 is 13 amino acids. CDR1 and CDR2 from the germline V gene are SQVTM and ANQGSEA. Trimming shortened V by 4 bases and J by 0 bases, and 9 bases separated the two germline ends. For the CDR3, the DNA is TGCAGCGTTGTAAGGTCCATGAACACTGAAGCTTTCTTT. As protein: CSVVRSMNTEAFF. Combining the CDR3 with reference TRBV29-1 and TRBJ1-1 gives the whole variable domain SAVISQKPSRDICQRGTSLTIQCQVDSQVTMMFWYRQQPGQSLTLIATANQGSEATYESGFVIDKFPISRPNLTFSTLTVSNMSPEDSSIYLCSVVRSMNTEAFFGQGTRLTVV.

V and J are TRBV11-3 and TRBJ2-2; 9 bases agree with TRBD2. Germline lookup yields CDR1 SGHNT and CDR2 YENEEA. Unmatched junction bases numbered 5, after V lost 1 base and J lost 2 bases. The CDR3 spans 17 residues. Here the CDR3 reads CASSLVAGVPNTGELFF. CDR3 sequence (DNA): TGTGCCAGCAGCTTAGTAGCGGGGGTCCCAAACACCGGGGAGCTGTTTTTT.

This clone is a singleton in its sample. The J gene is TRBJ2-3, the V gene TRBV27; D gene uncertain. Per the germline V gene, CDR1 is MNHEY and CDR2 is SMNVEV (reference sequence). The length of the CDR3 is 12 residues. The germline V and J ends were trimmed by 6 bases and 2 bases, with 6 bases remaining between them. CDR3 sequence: CASRHPTDTQYF. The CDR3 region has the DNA TGTGCCAGCAGACACCCCACAGATACGCAGTATTTT.

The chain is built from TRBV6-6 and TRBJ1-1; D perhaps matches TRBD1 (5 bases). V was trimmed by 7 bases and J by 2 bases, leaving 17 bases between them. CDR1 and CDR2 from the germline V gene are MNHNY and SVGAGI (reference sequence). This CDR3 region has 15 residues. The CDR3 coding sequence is TGTGCCAGCAAAGATCATGGGGACGGCAACACTGAAGCTTTCTTT. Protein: CASKDHGDGNTEAFF.

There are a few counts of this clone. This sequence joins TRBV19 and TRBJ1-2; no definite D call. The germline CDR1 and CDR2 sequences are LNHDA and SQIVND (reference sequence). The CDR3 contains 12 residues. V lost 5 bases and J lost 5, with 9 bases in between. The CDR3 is CASSSGVYGYTF. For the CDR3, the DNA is TGTGCCAGTAGTTCCGGGGTTTATGGCTACACCTTC.

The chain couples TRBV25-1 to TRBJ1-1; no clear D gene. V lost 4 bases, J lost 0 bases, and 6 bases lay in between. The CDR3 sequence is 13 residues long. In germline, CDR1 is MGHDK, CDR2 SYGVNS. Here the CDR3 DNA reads TGTGCCAGCAGTGTATTGGTGAACACTGAAGCTTTCTTT. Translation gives CASSVLVNTEAFF.

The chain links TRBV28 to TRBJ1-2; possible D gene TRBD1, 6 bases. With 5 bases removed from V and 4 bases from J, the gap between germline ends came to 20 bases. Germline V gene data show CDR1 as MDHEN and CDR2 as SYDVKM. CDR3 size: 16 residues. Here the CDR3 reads CASSAPQTGWGYGYTF. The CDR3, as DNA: TGTGCCAGCAGTGCGCCCCAGACAGGTTGGGGCTATGGCTACACCTTC.

CDR3 bases: TGCGCCAGCAGTTTAGGGAGCGGGAGGAACAATGAGCAGTTCTTC. It is translated as CASSLGSGRNNEQFF. This chain joins TRBV5-1 and TRBJ2-1; 9 bases agree with TRBD2. The V gene's germline CDR1 is SGHRS and CDR2 YFSETQ. V trimming: 5 bases; J trimming: 5 bases; junction bases outside the gene matches: 8. CDR3 length: 15 residues.

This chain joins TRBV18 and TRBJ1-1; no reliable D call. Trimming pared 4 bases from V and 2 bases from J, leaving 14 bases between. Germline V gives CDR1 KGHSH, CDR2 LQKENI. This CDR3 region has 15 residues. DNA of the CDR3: TGTGCCAGCTCACGTCCTACCCCCCGAAACACTGAAGCTTTCTTT. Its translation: CASSRPTPRNTEAFF.

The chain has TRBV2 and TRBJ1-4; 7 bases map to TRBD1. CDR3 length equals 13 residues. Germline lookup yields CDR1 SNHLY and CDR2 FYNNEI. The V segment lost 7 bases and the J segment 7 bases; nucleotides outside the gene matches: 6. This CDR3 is CASNHRGIEKLFF. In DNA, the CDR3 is TGTGCCAGCAACCACAGGGGAATTGAAAAACTGTTTTTT.

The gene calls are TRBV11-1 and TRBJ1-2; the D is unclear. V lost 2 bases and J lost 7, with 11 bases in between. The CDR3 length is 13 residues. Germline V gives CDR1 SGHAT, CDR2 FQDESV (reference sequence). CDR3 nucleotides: TGTGCCAGCAGCTTAAGCCAGTTTGGTGGCTACACCTTC. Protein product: CASSLSQFGGYTF.

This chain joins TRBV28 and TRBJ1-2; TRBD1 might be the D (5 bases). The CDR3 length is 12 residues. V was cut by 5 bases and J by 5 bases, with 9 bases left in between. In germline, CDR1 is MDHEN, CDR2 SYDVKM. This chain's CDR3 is CASSLRQYGYTF. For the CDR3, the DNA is TGTGCCAGCAGTCTCCGACAGTATGGCTACACCTTC.

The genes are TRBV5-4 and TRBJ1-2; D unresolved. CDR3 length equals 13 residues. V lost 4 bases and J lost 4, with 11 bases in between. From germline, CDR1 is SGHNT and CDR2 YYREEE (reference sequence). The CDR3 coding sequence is TGTGCCAGCAGCAAAGACGGAGTCTATGGCTACACCTTC. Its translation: CASSKDGVYGYTF.

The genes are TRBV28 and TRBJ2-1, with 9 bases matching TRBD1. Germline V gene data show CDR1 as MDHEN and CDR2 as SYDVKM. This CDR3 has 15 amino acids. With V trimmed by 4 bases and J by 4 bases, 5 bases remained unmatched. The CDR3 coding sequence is TGTGCCAGCAGTTCACCGGGGACAGGGTACAATGAGCAGTTCTTC. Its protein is CASSSPGTGYNEQFF.

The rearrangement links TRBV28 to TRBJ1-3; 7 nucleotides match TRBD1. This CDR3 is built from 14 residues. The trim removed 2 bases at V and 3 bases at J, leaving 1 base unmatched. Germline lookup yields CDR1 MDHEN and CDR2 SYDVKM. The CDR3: CASSLPGGGNTIYF. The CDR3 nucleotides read TGTGCCAGCAGTTTACCAGGGGGTGGAAACACCATATATTTT. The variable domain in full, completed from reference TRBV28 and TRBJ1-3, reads DVKVTQSSRYLVKRTGEKVFLECVQDMDHENMFWYRQDPGLGLRLIYFSYDVKMKEKGDIPEGYSVSREKKERFSLILESASTNQTSMYLCASSLPGGGNTIYFGEGSWLTVV.

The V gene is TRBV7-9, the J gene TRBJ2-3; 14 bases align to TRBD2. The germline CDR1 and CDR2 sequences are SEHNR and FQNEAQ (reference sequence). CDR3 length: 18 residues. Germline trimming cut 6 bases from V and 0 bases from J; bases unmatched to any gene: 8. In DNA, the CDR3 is TGTGCCAGCAGTAGTGGGACTAGCGGGGGCTATAGCACAGATACGCAGTATTTT. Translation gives CASSSGTSGGYSTDTQYF.

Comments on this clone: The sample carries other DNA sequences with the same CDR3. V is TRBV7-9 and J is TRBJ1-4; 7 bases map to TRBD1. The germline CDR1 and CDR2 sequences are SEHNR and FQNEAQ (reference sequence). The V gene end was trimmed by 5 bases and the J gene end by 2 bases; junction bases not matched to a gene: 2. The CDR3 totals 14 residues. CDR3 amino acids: CASSLQGTNEKLFF. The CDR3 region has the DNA TGTGCCAGCAGCCTACAGGGGACTAATGAAAAACTGTTTTTT.

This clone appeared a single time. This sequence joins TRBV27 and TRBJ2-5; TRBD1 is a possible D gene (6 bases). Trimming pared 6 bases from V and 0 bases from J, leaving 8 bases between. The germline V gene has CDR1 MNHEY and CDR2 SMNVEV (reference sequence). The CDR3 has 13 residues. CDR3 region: CASRDRNQETQYF. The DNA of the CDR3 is TGTGCCAGCAGAGACAGGAACCAAGAGACCCAGTACTTC.

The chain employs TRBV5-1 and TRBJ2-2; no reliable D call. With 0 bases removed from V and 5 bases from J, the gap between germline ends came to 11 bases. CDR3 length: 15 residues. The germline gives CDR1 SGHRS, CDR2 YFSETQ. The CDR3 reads CASSLESWGTGELFF. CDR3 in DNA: TGCGCCAGCAGCTTGGAATCTTGGGGAACCGGGGAGCTGTTTTTT.

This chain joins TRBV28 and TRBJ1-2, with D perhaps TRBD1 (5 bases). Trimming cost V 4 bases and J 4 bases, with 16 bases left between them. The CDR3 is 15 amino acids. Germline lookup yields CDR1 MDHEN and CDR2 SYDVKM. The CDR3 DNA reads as TGTGCCAGCAGTTCCCAAGGGGAAAGGGTCTATGGCTACACCTTC. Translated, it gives CASSSQGERVYGYTF.

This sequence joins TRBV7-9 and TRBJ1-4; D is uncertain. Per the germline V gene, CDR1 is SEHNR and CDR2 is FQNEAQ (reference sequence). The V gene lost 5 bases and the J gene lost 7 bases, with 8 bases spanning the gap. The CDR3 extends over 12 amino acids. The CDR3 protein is CASSGVGEKLFF. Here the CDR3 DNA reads TGTGCCAGCAGCGGGGTGGGTGAAAAACTGTTTTTT.

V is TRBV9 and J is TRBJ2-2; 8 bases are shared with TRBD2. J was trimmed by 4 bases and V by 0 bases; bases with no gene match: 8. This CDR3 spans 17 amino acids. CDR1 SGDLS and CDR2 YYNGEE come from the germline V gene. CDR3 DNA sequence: TGTGCCAGCAGCGTAGTAGGCGGCGCGGGGGGCACCGGGGAGCTGTTTTTT. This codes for CASSVVGGAGGTGELFF.

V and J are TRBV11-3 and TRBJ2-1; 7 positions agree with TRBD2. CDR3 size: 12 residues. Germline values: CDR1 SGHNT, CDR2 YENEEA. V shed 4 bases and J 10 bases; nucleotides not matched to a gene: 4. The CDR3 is CASSWGDYEQFF. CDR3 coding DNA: TGTGCCAGCAGCTGGGGGGACTACGAGCAGTTCTTC.

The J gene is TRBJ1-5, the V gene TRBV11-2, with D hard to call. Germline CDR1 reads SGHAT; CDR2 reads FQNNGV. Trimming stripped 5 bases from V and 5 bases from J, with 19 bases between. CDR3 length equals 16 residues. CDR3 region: CASSHDGGRIDQPQHF. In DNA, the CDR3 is TGTGCCAGCAGCCACGATGGCGGAAGGATAGATCAGCCCCAGCATTTT. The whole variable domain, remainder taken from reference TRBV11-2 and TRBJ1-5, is EAGVAQSPRYKIIEKRQSVAFWCNPISGHATLYWYQQILGQGPKLLIQFQNNGVVDDSQLPKDRFSAERLKGVDSTLKIQPAKLEDSAVYLCASSHDGGRIDQPQHFGDGTRLSIL.

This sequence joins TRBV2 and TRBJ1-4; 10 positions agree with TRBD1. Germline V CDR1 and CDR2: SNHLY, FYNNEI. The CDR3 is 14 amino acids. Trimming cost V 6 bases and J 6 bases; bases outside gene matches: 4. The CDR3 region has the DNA TGTGCCAGCAGGCCCGGGACAGGGGATGAAAAACTGTTTTTT. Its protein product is CASRPGTGDEKLFF.